This T cell receptor (beta chain) emerged from a study of vaccination and CD4 T cells after COVID-19. At the level of the study: Recovered-phase convalescent patients showed SARS-CoV-2 positivity by nasal swab PCR; roughly ten were mild, one severe.

Cultured CD4+ T cells had their DNA profiled by the Oncomine TCR Beta short-read assay. One entry per CDR3 protein, called by TCRdb with MiXCR from the PCR reads. The table lists roughly 18,000 distinct CDR3 sequences, 35% to 50% of them singletons, with roughly 13% in the top ten. With regard to this clonotype: Its specificity is unknown.

Treatment denoted: roughly ten-day PBMC culture with coronavirus spike peptide pools or control peptides (ViraFEST assay). V lost 6 bases to trimming and J lost 0 bases; unmatched junction nucleotides: 6. This CDR3 contains 15 residues. The germline CDR1 and CDR2 sequences are WNHNN and SYGVQD (reference sequence). Study-wide findings and caveats: The authors studied relatively few convalescent patients and analyzed no early post-infection timepoints. SARS-CoV-2-reactive clonotypes showed a nonsignificant median rise from approximately 21 to 40. Among convalescent patients, a median about 84% of reactive clones emerged only after vaccination.

The sample was CD4+ T cells from blood, cultured in vitro. The chain has TRBV10-1 and TRBJ2-5, with 8 bases identical to TRBD2. The receptor's source is a human donor who had recovered from COVID-19. DNA of the CDR3: TGCGCCAGCAGCTCCGGGAGGGGGTACCAAGAGACCCAGTACTTC. Translation gives CASSSGRGYQETQYF.